Described below is a single T cell receptor (beta chain) sequence and its context. CDR3 length: 16 amino acids. Germline lookup yields CDR1 SGHRS and CDR2 YFSETQ. V shed 3 bases, J shed 6 bases, and the junction held 4 bases outside the gene matches. The entry originates in a study of blood T cell repertoires in COVID-19. For the study at large: Spain, Italy and the United States supplied samples that represented acute and convalescent COVID-19. In each case, the material was cDNA or gDNA derived from T cells, B-cell-depleted T cells, or PBMCs.

In the original processing: Reference gene primer amplification gave nucleated cell count estimates. Clones were read by immunoSEQ multiplex PCR, and TCRdb kept only the in-frame ones, dropping some. D and trimming come from the DNA, and the V and J calls and clone size come from that table. This table has roughly 39,000 clones, 75% to 90% appearing once. This receptor was taken from a man aged 50 to 59 with active or convalescent COVID-19. Sequencing input: peripheral blood. J is TRBJ2-2 and V is TRBV5-1, with TRBD2 matching 14 bases. The CDR3 DNA reads TGCGCCAGCAGCTCGGGACTAGCGGGAGACGCCGGGGAGCTGTTTTTT. Encoded protein: CASSSGLAGDAGELFF.